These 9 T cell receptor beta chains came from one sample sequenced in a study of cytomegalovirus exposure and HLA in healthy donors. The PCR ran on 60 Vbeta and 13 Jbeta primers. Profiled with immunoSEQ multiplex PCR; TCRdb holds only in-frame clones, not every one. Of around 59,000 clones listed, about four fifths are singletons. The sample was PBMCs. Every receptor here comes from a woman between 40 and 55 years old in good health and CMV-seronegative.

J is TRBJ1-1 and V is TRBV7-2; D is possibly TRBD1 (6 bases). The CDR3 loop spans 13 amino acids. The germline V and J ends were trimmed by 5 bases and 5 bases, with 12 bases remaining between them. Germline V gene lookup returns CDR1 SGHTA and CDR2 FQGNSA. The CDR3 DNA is TGTGCCAGCAGCGCACAGGGAAGAACTGAAGCTTTCTTT. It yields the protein CASSAQGRTEAFF.

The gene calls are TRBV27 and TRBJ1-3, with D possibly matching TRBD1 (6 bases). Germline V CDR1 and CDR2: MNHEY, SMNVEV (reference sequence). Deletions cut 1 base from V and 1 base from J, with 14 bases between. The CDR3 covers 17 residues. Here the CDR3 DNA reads TGTGCCAGCAGTTTATTCGCCAGGGGTGTTTCTGGAAACACCATATATTTT. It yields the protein CASSLFARGVSGNTIYF.

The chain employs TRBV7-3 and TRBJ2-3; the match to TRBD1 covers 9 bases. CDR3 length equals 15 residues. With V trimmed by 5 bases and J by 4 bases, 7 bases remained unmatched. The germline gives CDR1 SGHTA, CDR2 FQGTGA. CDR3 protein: CASSKTGGSSDTQYF. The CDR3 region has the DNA TGTGCCAGCAGCAAAACAGGGGGCTCCTCAGATACGCAGTATTTT.

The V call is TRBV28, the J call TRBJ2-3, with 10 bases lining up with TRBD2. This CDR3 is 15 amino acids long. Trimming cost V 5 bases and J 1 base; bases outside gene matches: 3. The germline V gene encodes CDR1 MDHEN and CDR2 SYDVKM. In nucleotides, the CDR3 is TGTGCCAGCAGTCCTAGCGGGAGTCGCACAGATACGCAGTATTTT. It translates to CASSPSGSRTDTQYF.

CDR3 amino acids: CAISESGGATEAFF. The CDR3 DNA is TGTGCCATCAGTGAGTCAGGGGGGGCGACTGAAGCTTTCTTT. The rearrangement joins TRBV10-3 to TRBJ1-1; D possibly corresponds to TRBD1 (6 bases). Trimming left V 0 bases short and J 5 bases short, with 10 bases between. Germline CDR1 and CDR2: ENHRY and SYGVKD. The CDR3 extends over 14 amino acids.

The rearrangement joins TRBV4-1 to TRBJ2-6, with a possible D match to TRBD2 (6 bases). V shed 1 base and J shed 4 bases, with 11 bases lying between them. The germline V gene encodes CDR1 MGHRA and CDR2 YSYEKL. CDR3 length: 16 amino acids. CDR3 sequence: CASSQVGGLGANVLTF. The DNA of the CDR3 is TGCGCCAGCAGCCAAGTAGGAGGGTTAGGGGCCAACGTCCTGACTTTC.

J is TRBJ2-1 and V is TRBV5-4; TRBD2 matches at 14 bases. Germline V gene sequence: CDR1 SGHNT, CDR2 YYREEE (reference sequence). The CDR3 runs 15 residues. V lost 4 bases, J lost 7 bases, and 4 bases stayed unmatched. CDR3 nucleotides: TGTGCCAGCAGCCCCGGGACTAGCGGGAGTAATGAGCAGTTCTTC. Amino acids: CASSPGTSGSNEQFF.

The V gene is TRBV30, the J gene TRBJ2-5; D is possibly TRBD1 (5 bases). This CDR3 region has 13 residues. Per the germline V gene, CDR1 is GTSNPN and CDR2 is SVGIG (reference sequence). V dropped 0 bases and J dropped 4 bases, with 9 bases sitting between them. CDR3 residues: CAWSVGVGETQYF. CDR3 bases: TGTGCCTGGAGTGTAGGGGTGGGAGAGACCCAGTACTTC.

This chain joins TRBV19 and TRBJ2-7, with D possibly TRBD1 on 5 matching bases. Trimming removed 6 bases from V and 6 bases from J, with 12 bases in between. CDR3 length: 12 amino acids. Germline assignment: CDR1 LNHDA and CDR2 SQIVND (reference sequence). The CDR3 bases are TGTGCCAGTAGACAGGTTGGATCCGAGCAGTACTTC. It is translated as CASRQVGSEQYF.